The next 15 T cell receptor beta chains were all read from a single sample in a study of technical replicates of blood from a few donors. TCRdb keeps only in-frame clones here, not all; method: immunoSEQ multiplex PCR. The sample records roughly 67,000 clones, nearly 98% being singletons. The sequencing sample was made of T cells isolated from PBMCs. The receptors were gathered from a human donor in good health.

The V and J genes are TRBV28 and TRBJ1-2, with a possible D match to TRBD1 (5 bases). Germline-derived CDR1 and CDR2 are MDHEN and SYDVKM. This CDR3 is 13 amino acids long. V lost 3 bases and J lost 3, with 8 bases in between. The CDR3 region has the DNA TGTGCCAGCAGTTTGGGGGGAGACTATGGCTACACCTTC. Its protein is CASSLGGDYGYTF.

V is TRBV5-1 and J is TRBJ2-1; D gene uncertain. Germline assignment: CDR1 SGHRS and CDR2 YFSETQ. The length of the CDR3 is 17 residues. Trimming cost V 4 bases and J 3 bases, with 20 bases left between them. The CDR3 loop reads CASSLTGFGLGYNEQFF. In DNA, the CDR3 is TGCGCCAGCAGCCTAACCGGGTTCGGGTTGGGCTACAATGAGCAGTTCTTC.

This clone was recorded only once. The gene calls are TRBV19 and TRBJ1-4, with D perhaps TRBD1 (5 bases). The ends were cut back, 6 bases at V and 4 bases at J, with 12 bases in the middle. Germline V gene data show CDR1 as LNHDA and CDR2 as SQIVND (reference sequence). This CDR3 contains 14 residues. CDR3 in amino acids: CASREGAGNEKLFF. In DNA form, the CDR3 reads TGTGCCAGTAGGGAAGGGGCAGGTAATGAAAAACTGTTTTTT.

This clone has a single count. The rearrangement links TRBV28 to TRBJ2-3; 10 bases fit TRBD2. V dropped 6 bases and J dropped 5; count of bases not matched to a gene: 14. CDR3 length: 17 amino acids. The germline CDR1 and CDR2 sequences are MDHEN and SYDVKM. This chain's CDR3 is CASSLIPLAGDKDTQYF. As DNA, the CDR3 is TGTGCCAGCAGCCTAATCCCCCTAGCGGGAGATAAAGATACGCAGTATTTT.

The J gene is TRBJ1-3, the V gene TRBV2, with TRBD1 matching 8 bases. The ends lost 10 bases at V and 1 base at J; junction bases unmatched: 6. This CDR3 has 14 residues. Germline V gene sequence: CDR1 SNHLY, CDR2 FYNNEI. In DNA, the CDR3 is TGTGCCATCTCCAGGGGGCCTTCTGGAAACACCATATATTTT. Its protein product is CAISRGPSGNTIYF.

The chain has TRBV6-5 and TRBJ2-7, with D perhaps matching TRBD1 (5 bases). V was shortened by 7 bases and J by 5 bases, with 9 bases between the two germline ends. The CDR3 covers 11 residues. Germline lookup yields CDR1 MNHEY and CDR2 SVGAGI. CDR3 residues: CASKGPNEQYF. As DNA, the CDR3 is TGTGCCAGCAAGGGGCCCAACGAGCAGTACTTC.

The chain combines TRBV6-6 with TRBJ1-2; weak D call: TRBD1 (5 bases). The ends were cut back, 2 bases at V and 6 bases at J, with 10 bases in the middle. CDR3 length equals 13 residues. Germline loops: CDR1 MNHNY, CDR2 SVGAGI (reference sequence). CDR3 sequence: CASSYAKGDGYTF. The CDR3 nucleotides read TGTGCCAGCAGTTACGCGAAAGGGGATGGCTACACCTTC.

The genes are TRBV27 and TRBJ2-7; 10 bases are shared with TRBD2. V lost 3 bases to trimming and J lost 5 bases; unmatched junction nucleotides: 1. This CDR3 has 13 amino acids. Germline lookup yields CDR1 MNHEY and CDR2 SMNVEV (reference sequence). The CDR3 sequence: CASSFSGRNEQYF. Here the CDR3 DNA reads TGTGCCAGCAGTTTTAGCGGGAGGAACGAGCAGTACTTC.

The chain combines TRBV28 with TRBJ2-2, with 9 bases fitting TRBD2. The CDR3 has 17 residues. The germline CDR1 and CDR2 sequences are MDHEN and SYDVKM. J gave up 2 bases and V 2 bases, and 6 bases lay outside the gene matches. In DNA form, the CDR3 reads TGTGCCAGCAGTTTAATTGCGGGAGGGCCCAACACCGGGGAGCTGTTTTTT. It is translated as CASSLIAGGPNTGELFF.

This clone was recorded once. This chain connects TRBV6-1 to TRBJ2-1, with D possibly being TRBD1 (6 bases). Germline loops: CDR1 MNHNS, CDR2 SASEGT. The CDR3 spans 13 residues. Trimming cost V 5 bases and J 4 bases, with 9 bases left between them. CDR3 DNA: TGTGCCAGCAGTTCACAGGGTTACAATGAGCAGTTCTTC. It is translated as CASSSQGYNEQFF.

The chain combines TRBV29-1 with TRBJ2-1; 10 bases align to TRBD2. This CDR3 region has 14 residues. The V gene's germline CDR1 is SQVTM and CDR2 ANQGSEA. The junction had 13 bases not matched to a gene; V was cut back by 7 bases and J by 10 bases. CDR3: CSARSGRDLREQFF. DNA for the CDR3: TGCAGCGCAAGAAGCGGGAGGGATCTAAGGGAGCAGTTCTTC.

This chain's CDR3 is CASSGDSPTDTQYF. In nucleotides, the CDR3 is TGCGCCAGCAGCGGGGACAGCCCCACAGATACGCAGTATTTT. The chain combines TRBV5-1 with TRBJ2-3; 7 nucleotides agree with TRBD1. Trimming cost V 4 bases and J 2 bases; bases outside gene matches: 4. Germline CDR1 SGHRS, CDR2 YFSETQ. The CDR3 is 14 amino acids.

The chain carries TRBV5-1 and TRBJ1-1; D gene unclear. The germline V and J ends were trimmed by 2 bases and 3 bases, with 11 bases remaining between them. Germline V gives CDR1 SGHRS, CDR2 YFSETQ. The CDR3 runs 14 residues. The CDR3 nucleotides are TGCGCCAGCAGCTTAGAATATGAGTACACTGAAGCTTTCTTT. It specifies CASSLEYEYTEAFF.

The chain recombines TRBV5-4 with TRBJ1-1, with unresolved D. This CDR3 is 14 amino acids long. V dropped 2 bases and J dropped 1 base, with 9 bases sitting between them. In germline, CDR1 is SGHNT, CDR2 YYREEE (reference sequence). The CDR3 here is CASSFVSGNTEAFF. The CDR3 coding sequence is TGTGCCAGCAGCTTTGTCTCAGGGAACACTGAAGCTTTCTTT. Drawing the rest from reference TRBV5-4 and TRBJ1-1, the complete variable domain is ETGVTQSPTHLIKTRGQQVTLRCSSQSGHNTVSWYQQALGQGPQFIFQYYREEENGRGNFPPRFSGLQFPNYSSELNVNALELDDSALYLCASSFVSGNTEAFFGQGTRLTVV.

In nucleotides, the CDR3 is TGTGCTAGTGGTATAGGGGATGCCCAAGCCTACGAGCAGTACTTC. It translates to CASGIGDAQAYEQYF. The V call is TRBV12-5, the J call TRBJ2-7; D perhaps matches TRBD1 (5 bases). This CDR3 contains 15 residues. V dropped 5 bases and J dropped 2 bases, with 16 bases sitting between them. CDR1 and CDR2 (germline): LGHNT, FRNRAP.